Listed below are T cell receptor beta chains from one sample, sequenced in a study of identical twins. TCRdb processed the 5' RACE reads anew with MiXCR; each CDR3 protein has one entry. The table shows hundreds of thousands of distinct CDR3 sequences, with 8.5% to 9% occurring only once. These same records also appear under a second study, on yellow fever vaccine responses in identical twins.

Sequencing used PBMCs. Source of these receptors: a woman aged 18-29 years in good health. Each CDR3 is given with its conserved first and last residue. D genes are given only for firm matches. A row's size may be missing; if present it is once, few, many or a size class.

few,TRBJ2-1,NA,TRBV6-2/TRBV6-3,TGTGCCAGCAGTTACTCGAGTCGCAATGAGCAGTTCTTC,CASSYSSRNEQFF
many,TRBJ1-1,NA,TRBV7-2,TGTGCCAGCAGCTCCGGGACCCACACTGAAGCTTTCTTT,CASSSGTHTEAFF
many,TRBJ2-1,TRBD2,TRBV14,TGTGCCAGCAGCCAAGAACGGCTAGCGGGAGTCAATGAGCAGTTCTTC,CASSQERLAGVNEQFF
few,TRBJ2-5,NA,TRBV7-2,TGTGCCAGCAGTGCACAGAGGGGATCCGAGACCCAGTACTTC,CASSAQRGSETQYF
many,TRBJ2-5,TRBD2,TRBV10-3,TGTGCCATCAGTGAGTCTCCTAGCGGGTCGCAAGAGACCCAGTACTTC,CAISESPSGSQETQYF
few,TRBJ2-1,TRBD1,TRBV5-1,TGCGCCAGCAGCCGCGCCGCGGGACAGGGCCACCCTGAGCAGTTCTTC,CASSRAAGQGHPEQFF
many,TRBJ2-1,NA,TRBV11-2,TGTGCCAGCAGCTTAGGAACGCGAATCTACAATGAGCAGTTCTTC,CASSLGTRIYNEQFF
few,TRBJ1-5,NA,TRBV7-9,TGTGCCAGCAGCCCTTCAGTCAACAATCAGCCCCAGCATTTT,CASSPSVNNQPQHF
many,TRBJ1-5,NA,TRBV29-1,TGCAGCGTTCTTATAGCAGGGACGGGTCAGCCCCAGCATTTT,CSVLIAGTGQPQHF
few,TRBJ2-7,NA,TRBV12-3/TRBV12-4,TGTGCCAGCAGTGGGCGAATCCTGTACGAGCAGTACTTC,CASSGRILYEQYF
many,TRBJ2-7,NA,TRBV20-1,TGCAGTGCTAGCATGACCGTCAGCTCCTACGAGCAGTACTTC,CSASMTVSSYEQYF
NA,TRBJ2-3,TRBD2,TRBV27,TGTGCCAGCAGTTCGACCACTAGCGGGAGTTTTTTGACAGATACGCAGTATTTT,CASSSTTSGSFLTDTQYF
NA,TRBJ2-5,TRBD1,TRBV3-1,TGTGCCAGCAGCCAACGCAGGGGGCTCGGGGAGACCCAGTACTTC,CASSQRRGLGETQYF
few,TRBJ2-1,NA,TRBV7-9,TGTGCCAGCAGCTTAGGGGGTCTCGGGATCGGTGGTGAGCAGTTCTTC,CASSLGGLGIGGEQFF
NA,TRBJ2-5,TRBD2,TRBV28,TGTGCCAGCAGTCCGCAACTAGCGGGGGTTGGGGAGACCCAGTACTTC,CASSPQLAGVGETQYF
many,TRBJ2-3,NA,TRBV7-2,TGTGCCAGCAGCCTGACGACTTCAGATACGCAGTATTTT,CASSLTTSDTQYF
NA,TRBJ1-1,NA,TRBV5-1,TGCGCCAGCAGCTTCCCAGGATACACTGAAGCTTTCTTT,CASSFPGYTEAFF
few,TRBJ2-3,TRBD2,TRBV4-1,TGCGCCAGCAGCCAAGACCCTAGCGGGCTCTCGGGTGGCACAGATACGCAGTATTTT,CASSQDPSGLSGGTDTQYF
few,TRBJ2-2,TRBD2,TRBV20-1,TGCAGTGCTTACGCCCTAGCGGGAGGGGTGTACACCGGGGAGCTGTTTTTT,CSAYALAGGVYTGELFF
few,TRBJ2-3,NA,TRBV12-3/TRBV12-4,TGTGCCAGCAGTTATTACGCGGGTACTAGGGGGGATACGCAGTATTTT,CASSYYAGTRGDTQYF
few,TRBJ2-7,NA,TRBV5-6,TGTGCCAGCAGCTTGCACGGGGGTTACGAGCAGTACTTC,CASSLHGGYEQYF
few,TRBJ2-7,NA,TRBV7-2,TGTGCCAGCATTTCAGTGGTCAGGGCGAAAGAGCAGTACTTC,CASISVVRAKEQYF
many,TRBJ2-3,NA,TRBV7-8,TGTGCCAGCAGCTTAGCGGGAGTGGTGGATACGCAGTATTTT,CASSLAGVVDTQYF
NA,TRBJ2-2,NA,TRBV12-3/TRBV12-4,TGTGCCAGCAGTTTTATTGGGGGAATAGCAGCCGGGGAGCTGTTTTTT,CASSFIGGIAAGELFF
many,TRBJ2-7,TRBD1,TRBV20-1,TGCAGTGCTTACCGGGACAGGGGGGACGAGCAGTACTTC,CSAYRDRGDEQYF
NA,TRBJ2-1,NA,TRBV10-1,TGCGCCAGCAGGGACGGCATATACAATGAGCAGTTCTTC,CASRDGIYNEQFF
NA,TRBJ2-3,TRBD2,TRBV28,TGTGCCAGCACCCCAGCGGGAGTCGCGGATACGCAGTATTTT,CASTPAGVADTQYF
NA,TRBJ2-7,TRBD2,TRBV20-1,TGCAGTGCTAGAGATCTAGGAGCGGGAGGTAGGAACGAGCAGTACTTC,CSARDLGAGGRNEQYF
few,TRBJ2-1,TRBD1,TRBV20-1,TGCAGTGCTAGGGACAGGACGGAGCAGTTCTTC,CSARDRTEQFF
few,TRBJ2-4,TRBD1,TRBV5-1,TGCGCCAGCAGCTCGACAGGGGAAGCAAACATTCAGTACTTC,CASSSTGEANIQYF
few,TRBJ2-1,TRBD2,TRBV5-6,TGTGCCAGCAGCTACGGGACTAGCGGGCTTCCGAGGACCTACAATGAGCAGTTCTTC,CASSYGTSGLPRTYNEQFF
many,TRBJ1-1,NA,TRBV12-3/TRBV12-4,TGTGCCAGCAACCTAGGACGGGAGGGAGCTTTCTTT,CASNLGREGAFF
NA,TRBJ2-7,NA,TRBV29-1,TGCAGCGCCAGTATTGGGGCAGGGGGGCGCGAGCAGTACTTC,CSASIGAGGREQYF
NA,TRBJ2-5,TRBD1,TRBV20-1,TGCAGTGCTGAACGCGGACAGGGAGGAGAGACCCAGTACTTC,CSAERGQGGETQYF
few,TRBJ2-2,NA,TRBV2,TGTGCCAGCTCCCTCTCGTGGACCGGGGAGCTGTTTTTT,CASSLSWTGELFF
NA,TRBJ2-1,TRBD2,TRBV11-2,TGTGCCAGCAGCTTAGATCGCACTAGCGGGAGTGTTGACAATGAGCAGTTCTTC,CASSLDRTSGSVDNEQFF
many,TRBJ1-5,TRBD1,TRBV4-1,TGCGCCAGCAGCCAAGAAGGGGGCCTAAGCAATCAGCCCCAGCATTTT,CASSQEGGLSNQPQHF
NA,TRBJ2-3,TRBD2,TRBV28,TGTGCCAGCAAGAGCGGGACTAGCGGGAGGGCCAGGGCAGATACGCAGTATTTT,CASKSGTSGRARADTQYF
few,TRBJ1-5,NA,TRBV28,TGTGCCAGCAGGGCGGGGCAAGGGGTAAATCAGCCCCAGCATTTT,CASRAGQGVNQPQHF
few,TRBJ1-6,NA,TRBV28,TGTGCCACCCAAGGGGGGACTCCAGGCTCACCCCTCCACTTT,CATQGGTPGSPLHF
many,TRBJ1-6,NA,TRBV6-1,TGTGCCAGCAGAGCGTACGAGAATTCACCCCTCCACTTT,CASRAYENSPLHF
few,TRBJ2-1,NA,TRBV11-2,TGTGCCAGCAGCTTACCCTACGGAGGCCGATACAATGAGCAGTTCTTC,CASSLPYGGRYNEQFF
many,TRBJ2-2,TRBD1,TRBV7-3,TGTGCCAGCAGCTTGACAGGGCACACCGGGGAGCTGTTTTTT,CASSLTGHTGELFF
many,TRBJ1-2,NA,TRBV12-3/TRBV12-4,TGTGCCAGCAGTTCCGAGACGACAGGCTATGGCTACACCTTC,CASSSETTGYGYTF
few,TRBJ2-3,TRBD2,TRBV20-1,TGCAGTGCTAGCCCGACTAGCGGGGGTGAGGGTACGCAGTATTTT,CSASPTSGGEGTQYF
many,TRBJ1-1,TRBD1,TRBV29-1,TGCAGCGTTGAGGAGGGGGCGAACACTGAAGCTTTCTTT,CSVEEGANTEAFF
NA,TRBJ2-2,NA,TRBV5-5,TGTGCCAGCAGCTTTTTGCGGGCCGGGGAGCTGTTTTTT,CASSFLRAGELFF
many,TRBJ2-7,NA,TRBV12-3/TRBV12-4,TGTGCCAGCAGTCTACTTCAGGGTACCTACGAGCAGTACTTC,CASSLLQGTYEQYF
many,TRBJ2-7,NA,TRBV15,TGTGCCACCAGCCAACAATCGGCGGCGATCTACGAGCAGTACTTC,CATSQQSAAIYEQYF
NA,TRBJ2-2,TRBD1,TRBV2,TGTGCCAGCACGTCCGACAGGGGGTGGACCGGGGAGCTGTTTTTT,CASTSDRGWTGELFF
few,TRBJ2-4,TRBD1,TRBV5-1,TGCGCCAGCAGCGACCAGGGGACAGGGGGCGCCTTTCAGTACTTC,CASSDQGTGGAFQYF
NA,TRBJ1-5,NA,TRBV6-1,TGTGCCAGCAACCTTAGCTGGACAGCTTATCAGCCCCAGCATTTT,CASNLSWTAYQPQHF